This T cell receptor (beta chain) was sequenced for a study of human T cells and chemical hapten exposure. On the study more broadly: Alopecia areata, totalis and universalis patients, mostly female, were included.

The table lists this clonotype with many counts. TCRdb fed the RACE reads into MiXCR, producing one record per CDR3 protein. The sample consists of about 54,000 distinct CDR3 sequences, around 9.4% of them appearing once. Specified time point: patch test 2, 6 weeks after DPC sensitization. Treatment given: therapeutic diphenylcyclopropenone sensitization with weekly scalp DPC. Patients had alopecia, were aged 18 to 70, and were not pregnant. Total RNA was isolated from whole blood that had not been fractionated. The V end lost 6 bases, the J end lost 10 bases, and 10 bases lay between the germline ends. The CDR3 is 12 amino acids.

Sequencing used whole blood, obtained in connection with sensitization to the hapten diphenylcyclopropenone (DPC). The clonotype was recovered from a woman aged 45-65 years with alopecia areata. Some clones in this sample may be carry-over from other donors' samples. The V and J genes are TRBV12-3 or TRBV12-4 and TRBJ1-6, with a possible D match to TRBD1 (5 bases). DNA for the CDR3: TGTGCCAGCAGCCGGTGGGGGTCACCCCTCCACTTT. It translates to CASSRWGSPLHF.